This TCR beta chain comes out of a study of graft-versus-host responses after intestinal transplantation. About the study: Each patient got anti-thymocyte globulin induction, then tacrolimus and steroids for about 3 years. Points from the study as a whole: Recipient marrow held GvH clones, some first seen in ileum or blood. The study found high graft-versus-host to host-versus-graft clonal ratios in allografts of patients with graft-donor T cell macrochimerism.

The CDR3 covers 13 residues. Looked up from germline, CDR1 is LNHDA and CDR2 is SQIVND (reference sequence). Trimming cost V 6 bases and J 3 bases, with 11 bases left between them. Worth noting for this clone: The antigen remains unidentified.

Here immunoSEQ multiplex PCR was the method, and the copy in TCRdb shows in-frame clones only, minus some. The table lists 77,000 or so clones, approximately 90% of them singletons. The specimen was PBMCs, collected 98 days after intestinal transplantation. The chain employs TRBV19 and TRBJ1-1; a possible D gene is TRBD1 (5 bases). The source is a human patient who received an intestinal transplant, so some T cells may come from the graft donor. The CDR3 bases are TGTGCCAGTAGGATGACAGATTACACTGAAGCTTTCTTT. Its protein is CASRMTDYTEAFF.